The rows below give T cell receptor beta chains drawn from one sample of a study of beta chain features in type 1 diabetes. Assay: immunoSEQ multiplex PCR; the TCRdb copy retains only in-frame clones and omits some. The sample includes about 650,000 clones, around 12% of them seen just once. The source material was naive CD4+ T cells from blood. The receptors derive from a man aged 30-40 years with type 1 diabetes. CDR3s include the opening cysteine and the closing phenylalanine or tryptophan. The D gene is left open where the match is weak. Clone size is stated in some rows and not others, as once, few, many or a class when expanded.

TRBD1,TRBJ2-7,TRBV5-1,few,CASSLGPDREYEQYF,TGCGCCAGCAGCTTGGGTCCAGACAGGGAGTACGAGCAGTACTTC
NA,TRBJ2-1,TRBV6-5,once,CASRGGELYNEQFF,TGTGCCAGCAGGGGCGGGGAACTTTACAATGAGCAGTTCTTC
NA,TRBJ2-6,TRBV28,few,CASSSTSGANVLTF,TGTGCCAGCAGCTCCACCTCCGGGGCCAACGTCCTGACTTTC
NA,TRBJ1-3,TRBV2,NA,CASSASSGNTIYF,TGTGCCAGCAGTGCCTCGTCTGGAAACACCATATATTTT
TRBD1,TRBJ2-7,TRBV18,few,CASSPLPQGSYEQYF,TGTGCCAGCTCACCTCTACCACAGGGGTCCTACGAGCAGTACTTC
NA,TRBJ2-7,TRBV11-3,NA,CASSLGDGTSYEQYF,TGTGCCAGCAGCTTAGGTGACGGAACCTCCTACGAGCAGTACTTC
NA,TRBJ2-1,TRBV6-5,few,CASSYSTGYNEQFF,TGTGCCAGCAGTTACTCGACAGGCTACAATGAGCAGTTCTTC
NA,TRBJ1-4,TRBV11-2,NA,CASSFARDEKLFF,TGTGCCAGCAGCTTCGCCCGGGATGAAAAACTGTTTTTT
NA,TRBJ2-7,TRBV2,few,CASNYLNSNEQYF,TGTGCCAGCAACTATCTGAACTCGAACGAGCAGTACTTC
TRBD1,TRBJ1-4,TRBV9,NA,CASSGTAGGLFF,TGTGCCAGCAGCGGTACTGCAGGGGGACTGTTTTTT
NA,TRBJ1-2,TRBV29-1,few,CSVDPLGGQRTGYTF,TGCAGCGTTGACCCCCTCGGGGGCCAGAGGACGGGCTACACCTTC
NA,TRBJ1-4,TRBV9,NA,CASSVTGGPNEKLFF,TGTGCCAGCAGCGTAACAGGCGGCCCTAATGAAAAACTGTTTTTT
NA,TRBJ1-3,TRBV6-6,few,CASSYGGHSGNTIYF,TGTGCCAGCAGTTACGGGGGACACTCTGGAAACACCATATATTTT
NA,TRBJ1-3,TRBV2,NA,CASSFGRSGNTIYF,TGTGCCAGCAGTTTCGGGCGCTCTGGAAACACCATATATTTT
NA,TRBJ1-2,TRBV30,NA,CAWSASFYGYTF,TGTGCCTGGAGTGCCTCATTCTATGGCTACACCTTC
TRBD1,TRBJ2-1,TRBV7-2,many,CASSLDRGSYNEQFF,TGTGCCAGCAGCTTAGACAGGGGCTCCTACAATGAGCAGTTCTTC
NA,TRBJ1-4,TRBV7-9,NA,CASSFSFATNEKLFF,TGTGCCAGCAGCTTCTCTTTTGCAACTAATGAAAAACTGTTTTTT
NA,TRBJ2-3,TRBV5-1,NA,CASSLASYSSTDTQYF,TGCGCCAGCAGCTTGGCCTCCTACTCTAGCACAGATACGCAGTATTTT
NA,TRBJ2-3,TRBV7-2,few,CASSLGDLGLGDTQYF,TGTGCCAGCAGCTTAGGGGATCTAGGATTGGGAGATACGCAGTATTTT
TRBD1,TRBJ2-2,TRBV4-1,few,CASSPDPGQLNTGELFF,TGCGCCAGCAGCCCCGACCCGGGACAGCTGAACACCGGGGAGCTGTTTTTT
NA,TRBJ2-2,TRBV5-1,NA,CASSMTVNTGELFF,TGCGCCAGCAGCATGACAGTTAACACCGGGGAGCTGTTTTTT
NA,TRBJ2-1,TRBV2,NA,CASFGAVANEQFF,TGTGCCAGCTTTGGGGCGGTGGCCAATGAGCAGTTCTTC
NA,TRBJ1-4,TRBV29-1,few,CSVQEYNEKLFF,TGCAGCGTACAGGAGTATAATGAAAAACTGTTTTTT
NA,TRBJ1-6,TRBV9,few,CASSGNEKGVSSYNSPLHF,TGTGCCAGCAGCGGAAACGAGAAGGGGGTATCGTCCTATAATTCACCCCTCCACTTT
NA,TRBJ2-3,TRBV7-2,NA,CASSPQVAPYTSTDTQYF,TGTGCCAGCAGCCCGCAAGTGGCACCCTATACTTCCACAGATACGCAGTATTTT
TRBD1,TRBJ2-1,TRBV6-5,few,CATSSRDSNNEQFF,TGTGCCACCTCCTCCCGGGACAGTAACAATGAGCAGTTCTTC
TRBD1,TRBJ2-7,TRBV7-9,NA,CASSPRTGSYEQYF,TGTGCCAGCAGCCCCCGGACAGGGTCCTACGAGCAGTACTTC
TRBD1,TRBJ1-2,TRBV12-5,NA,CASGPPTGGYGYTF,TGTGCTAGTGGTCCACCGACAGGGGGTTATGGCTACACCTTC
TRBD1,TRBJ2-7,TRBV19,NA,CATKPRTGSYEQYF,TGTGCCACCAAGCCAAGGACAGGGAGCTACGAGCAGTACTTC
TRBD1,TRBJ1-6,TRBV5-4,NA,CASSIGTGRGGSPLHF,TGTGCCAGCAGCATCGGGACAGGCCGAGGTGGTTCACCCCTCCACTTT
NA,TRBJ2-3,TRBV28,few,CASSSATGFSTTDTQYF,TGTGCCAGCAGTTCGGCAACAGGGTTTTCTACCACAGATACGCAGTATTTT
NA,TRBJ2-2,TRBV2,few,CASSPSDITGELFF,TGTGCCAGCAGTCCATCGGACATAACCGGGGAGCTGTTTTTT
NA,TRBJ1-5,TRBV2,NA,CASSGGQPQHF,TGTGCCAGCAGCGGAGGTCAGCCCCAGCATTTT
NA,TRBJ2-6,TRBV27,few,CASASAGANVLTF,TGTGCCAGCGCCTCGGCCGGGGCCAACGTCCTGACTTTC
NA,TRBJ1-2,TRBV10-3,NA,CAISSPSGVNYGYTF,TGTGCCATCAGTTCCCCCTCAGGGGTGAACTATGGCTACACCTTC
NA,TRBJ2-3,TRBV5-6,NA,CASSLVSTDTQYF,TGTGCCAGCAGCTTGGTGTCCACAGATACGCAGTATTTT
NA,TRBJ1-1,TRBV27,NA,CASSPRPDPRNTEAFF,TGTGCCAGCAGTCCCCGACCGGACCCCAGAAACACTGAAGCTTTCTTT
NA,TRBJ1-5,TRBV19,NA,CASSVSGAPEQPQHF,TGTGCCAGTAGTGTGTCAGGGGCCCCTGAACAGCCCCAGCATTTT
NA,TRBJ1-5,TRBV2,NA,CASSLNNDQPQHF,TGTGCCAGCAGTCTCAATAATGATCAGCCCCAGCATTTT
NA,TRBJ1-4,TRBV27,few,CASSDRTTNEKLFF,TGTGCCAGCAGTGACAGGACAACTAATGAAAAACTGTTTTTT
NA,TRBJ2-7,TRBV7-2,few,CASSESPGPHEQYF,TGTGCCAGCAGCGAAAGCCCAGGGCCCCACGAGCAGTACTTC
NA,TRBJ2-3,TRBV7-2,NA,CASSLRDTQYF,TGTGCCAGCAGCTTGCGAGATACGCAGTATTTT
NA,TRBJ1-2,TRBV2,NA,CASNQDGNYGYTF,TGTGCCAGCAATCAGGACGGTAACTATGGCTACACCTTC
TRBD1,TRBJ1-3,TRBV5-1,few,CASSSDRANTIYF,TGCGCCAGCAGCTCCGACAGGGCCAACACCATATATTTT
TRBD1,TRBJ1-1,TRBV9,NA,CASSLGPGTGGAAVTEAFF,TGTGCCAGCAGCCTTGGCCCCGGGACAGGGGGCGCGGCGGTCACTGAAGCTTTCTTT
TRBD1,TRBJ1-2,TRBV9,few,CASSVGGQGSYGYTF,TGTGCCAGCAGCGTTGGGGGACAGGGAAGCTATGGCTACACCTTC
NA,TRBJ2-7,TRBV7-9,NA,CAILPSPDEQYF,TGTGCCATCCTGCCCAGCCCCGACGAGCAGTACTTC
NA,TRBJ2-2,TRBV7-2,NA,CASSWRRDGELFF,TGTGCCAGCAGCTGGCGTAGGGACGGGGAGCTGTTTTTT
TRBD2,TRBJ2-3,TRBV11-2,NA,CASSLVRLAGGTDTQYF,TGTGCCAGCAGCTTAGTCCGACTAGCGGGGGGCACAGATACGCAGTATTTT
NA,TRBJ2-5,TRBV29-1,NA,CSDMQSEETQYF,TGCAGCGACATGCAGAGTGAAGAGACCCAGTACTTC
NA,TRBJ2-5,TRBV7-9,NA,CASSGEGARGTQYF,TGTGCCAGCAGCGGAGAGGGGGCGCGGGGGACCCAGTACTTC
NA,TRBJ2-7,TRBV18,NA,CASSPGGSYEQYF,TGTGCCAGCTCACCCGGGGGCAGCTACGAGCAGTACTTC
NA,TRBJ1-5,TRBV29-1,few,CSVDGGDQPQHF,TGCAGCGTTGACGGGGGGGATCAGCCCCAGCATTTT
NA,TRBJ2-3,TRBV7-2,NA,CASSQDYGTDTQYF,TGTGCCAGCAGCCAAGACTACGGCACAGATACGCAGTATTTT
TRBD2,TRBJ2-1,TRBV15,few,CATSRDLAGGKSKTFF,TGTGCCACCAGCAGAGATCTAGCGGGGGGGAAATCGAAAACGTTCTTC